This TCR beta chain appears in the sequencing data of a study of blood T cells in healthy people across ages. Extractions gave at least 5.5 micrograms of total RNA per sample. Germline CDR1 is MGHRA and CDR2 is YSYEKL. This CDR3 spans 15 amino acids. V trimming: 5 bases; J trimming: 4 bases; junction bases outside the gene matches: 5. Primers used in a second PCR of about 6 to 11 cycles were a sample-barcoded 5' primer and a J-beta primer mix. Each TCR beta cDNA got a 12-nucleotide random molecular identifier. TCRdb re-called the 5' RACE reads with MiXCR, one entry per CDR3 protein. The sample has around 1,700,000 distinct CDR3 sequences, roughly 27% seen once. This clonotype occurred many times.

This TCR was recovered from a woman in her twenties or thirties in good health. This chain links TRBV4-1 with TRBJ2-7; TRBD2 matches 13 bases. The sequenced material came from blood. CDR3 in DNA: TGCGCCAGCAGCTTCGGGACTAGCGGGGCTTACGAGCAGTACTTC. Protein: CASSFGTSGAYEQYF.